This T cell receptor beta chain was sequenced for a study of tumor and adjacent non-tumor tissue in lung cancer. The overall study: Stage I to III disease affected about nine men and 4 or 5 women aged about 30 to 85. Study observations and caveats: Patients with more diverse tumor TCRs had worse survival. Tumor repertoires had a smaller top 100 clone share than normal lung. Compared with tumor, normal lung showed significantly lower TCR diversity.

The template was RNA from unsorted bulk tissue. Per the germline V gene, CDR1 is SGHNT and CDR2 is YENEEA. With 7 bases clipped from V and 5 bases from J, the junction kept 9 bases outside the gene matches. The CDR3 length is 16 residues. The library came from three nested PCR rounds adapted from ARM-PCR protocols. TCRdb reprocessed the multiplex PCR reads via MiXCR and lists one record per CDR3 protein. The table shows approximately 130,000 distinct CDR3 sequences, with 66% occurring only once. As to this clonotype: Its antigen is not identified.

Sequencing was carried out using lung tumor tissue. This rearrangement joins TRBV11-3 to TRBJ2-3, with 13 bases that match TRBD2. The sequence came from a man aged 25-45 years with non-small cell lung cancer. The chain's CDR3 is CASTLLAGGPGDTQYF. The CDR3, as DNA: TGTGCCAGCACTTTACTAGCGGGAGGGCCAGGAGATACGCAGTATTTT.